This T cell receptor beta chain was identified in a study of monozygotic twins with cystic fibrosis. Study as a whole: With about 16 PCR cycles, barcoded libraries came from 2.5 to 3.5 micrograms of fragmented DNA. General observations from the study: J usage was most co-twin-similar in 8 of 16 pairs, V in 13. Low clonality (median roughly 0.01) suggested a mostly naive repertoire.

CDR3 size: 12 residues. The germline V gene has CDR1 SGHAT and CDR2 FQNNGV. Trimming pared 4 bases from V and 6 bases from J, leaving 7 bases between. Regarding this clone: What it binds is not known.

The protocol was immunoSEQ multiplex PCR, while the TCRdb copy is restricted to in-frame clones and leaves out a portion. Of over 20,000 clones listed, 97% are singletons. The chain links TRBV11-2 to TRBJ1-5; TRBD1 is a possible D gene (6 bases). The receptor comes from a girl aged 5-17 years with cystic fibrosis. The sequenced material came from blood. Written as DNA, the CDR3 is TGTGCCAGCAGCTCACAGGGTCAGCCCCAGCATTTT. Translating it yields CASSSQGQPQHF.